This T cell receptor (beta chain) stems from a study of blood T cell repertoires in COVID-19. With 4 bases removed from V and 4 bases from J, the gap between germline ends came to 8 bases. Germline V gene sequence: CDR1 SGHNT, CDR2 YYREEE (reference sequence). The CDR3 runs 13 residues. Using immunoSEQ multiplex PCR, the repertoire was profiled, and TCRdb retains in-frame clones only, with some absent. The data contain about 270,000 clones, approximately 90% of them seen just once; the ten biggest clones take up around 2.8%. The material sequenced was PBMCs or T cells enriched from blood (not recorded which). The chain uses TRBV5-4 and TRBJ1-4; a weak D match, TRBD1 (6 bases). This receptor was identified in a man aged 35 to 55 who had been exposed to COVID-19. CDR3 bases: TGTGCCAGCAGCAAAGGGGGTAATGAAAAACTGTTTTTT. Residues: CASSKGGNEKLFF.